This TCR beta chain is from a study of PD-L1 blockade in urothelial cancer (TCRdb year 2017). For the wider study: Therapy was started in the mid-2010s for all patients, and atezolizumab 1,200 mg was administered intravenously every 3 weeks. Durable clinical benefit was defined as a progression-free survival longer than 6 months, and TCR features were additionally tested against progression-free survival and overall survival. An ECOG performance status of 0 or 1 was recorded for the patients, and 0 to 3 prior chemotherapy regimens had been received by the patients. Blood samples were analyzed 3 weeks after the start of treatment (second dose) and 6 weeks after the start of treatment. In the same patients, whole exome sequencing and RNA sequencing of pretreatment tumors were performed in addition to TCR sequencing. Pretreatment tumor samples, along with matched peripheral blood serially collected before and after atezolizumab treatment, were subjected to TCR sequencing. The study, an exploratory multi-omic analysis, examined somatic, immune and clinical correlates of response to PD-L1 blockade with atezolizumab in urothelial cancer. Twenty-nine patients had pretreatment blood TCR-seq, some 24 had at least one posttreatment blood collection, and some 24 had tumor TCR-seq. Blood samples gave a median of about 130,000 T cells and roughly 83,000 unique TCRs, with a median clonality of roughly 0.081. About 90% of the roughly 29 patients were males with bladder-origin urothelial cancer, and about two thirds of the roughly 30 reported a prior smoking history. Durable clinical benefit was achieved by nine patients and was not achieved by 20 patients.

The sample's time point label, decoded: pretreatment peripheral blood. The cohort included about 29 patients with locally advanced or metastatic urothelial carcinoma who were treated at Memorial Sloan Kettering on a trial protocol. Peripheral blood mononuclear cells were collected pretreatment and during treatment, with between 1 and 8 total time points obtained per patient. The Qiagen DNeasy Blood extraction kit was used to purify genomic DNA from total PBMCs and from tumor samples. PBMCs were collected pretreatment and during treatment, and were isolated and stored as previously described. To note about this clone: No antigen is known for it. Base qualities are missing; no much larger clone stands one base away.

Synthetic TCR analog templates were spiked into each PCR so that absolute template abundance could be estimated from read counts. TCRbeta CDR3 regions were amplified from genomic DNA with bias-controlled V and J gene primers using the immunoSEQ assay. Sequencing of rearranged TCRbeta segments was performed at approximately 20X coverage. In the source study's methods: Clustering was used to correct sequencing errors, and CDR3s were annotated against IMGT so that V, D and J genes could be assigned. Downstream analyses used only productive TCRbeta rearrangements, leaving out any out-of-frame or stop-codon sequences. To compute clonality, Shannon entropy was normalized by the log of the number of unique productive sequences and then subtracted from one. Clones differing between time points or between blood and tumor were identified using Fisher's exact test with Benjamini-Hochberg correction, with an adjusted p below 0.01 applied as the threshold. Drawn from immuneACCESS, this table holds only the in-frame rearrangements with V and J called that TCRdb kept. Clones are partly lost; checked studies trace under half to an unresolved V gene and leave the rest unexplained. The V and J calls and clone size come from that table; D and trimming were worked out from the DNA. Within this sample are some 90,000 clones, with 89% of them counted one time only. Roughly 0.97% of the sample is taken by the ten largest.

Overall study results and their limits: At 3 weeks after the start of treatment, tumor-associated TCR clones in peripheral blood had expanded more in patients with durable benefit (n ≈ 24, p = 0.022). A pretreatment peripheral blood TCR clonality below the median was linked to improved progression-free and overall survival. Because of the small sample size (n ≈ 29) and the many exploratory analyses performed, the results are intended to be regarded as hypothesis-generating.

For CDR1 and CDR2, the germline V gene (reference sequence) lists SGHNT and YYREEE. Trimming takes 0 bases from V and 2 bases from J, and the germline ends sit 12 bases apart. Measured from the cysteine to the phenylalanine, the CDR3 is 16 residues long. Here the CDR3 DNA is all that survives: 48 bases in frame from base 1. The chain couples TRBV5-4 to TRBJ2-1; the D region possibly corresponds to TRBD1 (6 bases align). The TCR comes from a woman aged 80 or over with urothelial cancer. The material was PBMCs, obtained around atezolizumab (anti-PD-L1) treatment. The sequenced DNA: TGTGCCAGCAGCTTGGGTGGCAGGGACACCTACAATGAGCAGTTCTTC. Its protein is CASSLGGRDTYNEQFF.